This T cell receptor beta chain stems from a study of glioma-infiltrating T cells. Using RNA template, CDR3s of TCR alpha and beta were amplified with iRepertoire arm-PCR. TCRdb independently ran MiXCR on the multiplex PCR reads; one entry per CDR3 protein. The repertoire consists of about 410,000 distinct CDR3 sequences, with more than 35% occurring once and the leading ten covering about 11%. Germline lookup yields CDR1 LNHDA and CDR2 SQIVND (reference sequence). This CDR3 has 15 amino acids. J gave up 2 bases and V 6 bases, and 5 bases lay outside the gene matches. The chain recombines TRBV19 with TRBJ2-1; TRBD2 matches at 9 bases. The receptor was derived from a human donor with low-grade glioma or glioblastoma, undergoing nonglioma brain surgery, or in good health (not recorded which). Specimen: glioma tissue, nonneoplastic brain tissue, or PBMCs (not recorded which). This CDR3 is CASRRLAATYNEQFF. The CDR3 DNA reads as TGTGCCAGTAGAAGACTAGCGGCCACCTACAATGAGCAGTTCTTC.